A single sample gave rise to the 19 T cell receptor beta chains below, sequenced in a study of blood T cell repertoires in COVID-19 (dated by TCRdb to 2018 to 2020). Library method: the immunoSEQ multiplex PCR assay. TCRdb limited this immuneACCESS table to in-frame rearrangements with V and J called. A share of clones is missing; checked studies link under half to unresolved V genes, and the rest is unexplained. Present in this sample are 150,000 to 200,000 clones, about 79% of which were seen just once. The ten top clones hold 13% to 15% of the sample. Sequencing input: PBMCs or T cells enriched from blood (not recorded which). These receptors were collected from a man aged 50 to 60 who had recovered from COVID-19.

The V call is TRBV10-3, the J call TRBJ2-5, with 7 bases identical to TRBD2. V lost 2 bases and J lost 1; bases outside the gene matches: 10. Germline V gene data show CDR1 as ENHRY and CDR2 as SYGVKD. CDR3 length equals 17 residues. This chain's CDR3 is CAISEPSGTNIQETQYF. The CDR3 DNA sequence: TGTGCCATCAGTGAGCCATCGGGGACTAACATCCAAGAGACCCAGTACTTC.

The chain is built from TRBV11-2 and TRBJ1-2; D not resolved. Germline V CDR1 and CDR2: SGHAT, FQNNGV. V was cut by 1 base and J by 2 bases, with 11 bases left in between. This CDR3 comprises 15 residues. The CDR3 spells CASSLAAGPNYGYTF. CDR3 DNA sequence: TGTGCCAGCAGCTTAGCGGCGGGCCCCAACTATGGCTACACCTTC.

This chain connects TRBV30 to TRBJ1-5; D may be TRBD1 (6 bases). The length of the CDR3 is 14 residues. The germline V gene encodes CDR1 GTSNPN and CDR2 SVGIG (reference sequence). V was shortened by 2 bases and J by 7 bases, with 15 bases between the two germline ends. The CDR3 DNA sequence: TGTGCCTGGAGTTCCTACAGGGTAGGCCAGCCCCAGCATTTT. It codes for CAWSSYRVGQPQHF. The whole variable domain, filled in from reference TRBV30 and TRBJ1-5, reads SQTIHQWPATLVQPVGSPLSLECTVEGTSNPNLYWYRQAAGRGLQLLFYSVGIGQISSEVPQNLSASRPQDRQFILSSKKLLLSDSGFYLCAWSSYRVGQPQHFGDGTRLSIL.

The chain employs TRBV19 and TRBJ1-2, with 8 nucleotides matching TRBD1. Germline CDR1 and CDR2: LNHDA and SQIVND (reference sequence). The CDR3 runs 13 residues. V was clipped by 6 bases and J by 7 bases; unmatched bases: 7. The CDR3 region has the DNA TGTGCCAGTAGCGCGACAGGGGATCTTGGCTACACCTTC. This translates into CASSATGDLGYTF.

The chain uses TRBV12-3 or TRBV12-4 and TRBJ1-2; 7 positions match TRBD1. This CDR3 has 13 residues. Unmatched junction bases numbered 7, after V lost 8 bases and J lost 4 bases. Here the CDR3 reads CASSDRASYGYTF. DNA of the CDR3: TGTGCCAGCTCAGACAGGGCGTCCTATGGCTACACCTTC.

The chain has TRBV7-9 and TRBJ1-1, with a tentative D call TRBD1 (6 bases). This CDR3 has 14 amino acids. V lost 4 bases, J lost 1 base, and 10 bases lay in between. Germline V lookup: CDR1 SEHNR, CDR2 FQNEAQ (reference sequence). CDR3 sequence reads: CASSSGTRNTEAFF. CDR3 bases: TGTGCCAGCAGCTCTGGGACAAGGAACACTGAAGCTTTCTTT.

The chain has TRBV21-1 and TRBJ2-1; no check of the table's D call, TRBD1, against the DNA was made. TRBV21-1 is marked as a pseudogene. There are 18 residues in the CDR3. The CDR3, as DNA: TGTGCCAGCAGCAAATCGGAAATAGTCGGATGGGCTCTCCATGAGCAGTTCTTC. This translates into CASSKSEIVGWALHEQFF.

This sequence joins TRBV30 and TRBJ2-7, with D unclear. CDR3 length: 11 residues. The V end was cut by 0 bases, the J end by 4 bases, with 4 bases between. Looked up from germline, CDR1 is GTSNPN and CDR2 is SVGIG (reference sequence). The CDR3 DNA sequence: TGTGCCTGGAGTGTGGCATACGAGCAGTACTTC. Protein sequence: CAWSVAYEQYF.

This clone was found a few times. The rearrangement uses TRBV27 and TRBJ1-1; D is possibly TRBD1 (6 bases). V was clipped by 2 bases and J by 1 base, with 8 bases between them. This CDR3 contains 14 residues. CDR1 is MNHEY, CDR2 SMNVEV, per germline (reference sequence). CDR3 loop: CASSLGGANTEAFF. In nucleotides, the CDR3 is TGTGCCAGCAGTTTAGGGGGGGCGAACACTGAAGCTTTCTTT.

The chain links TRBV6-4 to TRBJ2-2; possible D gene TRBD1, 5 bases. Trimming took off 6 bases at V and 1 base at J, with 9 bases between the two ends. Germline-derived CDR1 and CDR2 are MRHNA and SNTAGT. The CDR3 is 14 amino acids. The CDR3 reads CASRTARNTGELFF. CDR3 DNA: TGTGCCAGCAGGACAGCCCGGAACACCGGGGAGCTGTTTTTT.

This chain joins TRBV7-9 and TRBJ1-4; 8 bases map to TRBD1. The germline V gene encodes CDR1 SEHNR and CDR2 FQNEAQ (reference sequence). The CDR3 runs to 15 residues. Trimming cost V 5 bases and J 4 bases; bases outside gene matches: 6. The CDR3 region is CASSPGTGDNEKLFF. The CDR3 region has the DNA TGTGCCAGCAGCCCAGGGACAGGTGATAATGAAAAACTGTTTTTT.

The rearrangement joins TRBV5-1 to TRBJ2-7, with no clear D. V was cut by 0 bases and J by 0 bases, with 7 bases left in between. Germline V gives CDR1 SGHRS, CDR2 YFSETQ. The length of the CDR3 is 14 residues. The CDR3 bases are TGCGCCAGCAGCTTGGATGGCAGCTCCTACGAGCAGTACTTC. This codes for CASSLDGSSYEQYF.

This chain joins TRBV2 and TRBJ1-1, with TRBD1 as a possible D gene (5 bases). V lost 5 bases to trimming and J lost 1 base, with 11 bases between them. The CDR3 spans 14 residues. CDR1 is SNHLY and CDR2 is FYNNEI in the germline V gene. CDR3 sequence (DNA): TGTGCCAGCAGTCCACCGGGGGGGAACACTGAAGCTTTCTTT. Translating gives CASSPPGGNTEAFF.

J is TRBJ1-1 and V is TRBV29-1; 11 bases fit TRBD1. V was pared by 7 bases and J by 3 bases, with 7 bases of the junction left unmatched. The CDR3 length is 14 residues. CDR1 is SQVTM and CDR2 is ANQGSEA in the germline V gene. CDR3 in amino acids: CSGLGQGAYTEAFF. The CDR3 DNA follows: TGCAGCGGCCTAGGACAGGGGGCTTACACTGAAGCTTTCTTT.

This sequence joins TRBV10-3 and TRBJ2-7, with D possibly matching TRBD1 (5 bases). The germline CDR1 and CDR2 sequences are ENHRY and SYGVKD. The CDR3 has 12 residues. V lost 4 bases and J 4 bases, leaving 8 bases between the germline ends. CDR3 sequence (DNA): TGTGCCATCAGTGGACAGAATTACGAGCAGTACTTC. This encodes CAISGQNYEQYF.

This sequence joins TRBV18 and TRBJ1-1, with D uncertain. CDR1 is KGHSH, CDR2 LQKENI, per germline. V was shortened by 3 bases and J by 1 base, with 15 bases between the two germline ends. The CDR3 length is 16 residues. This CDR3 reads CASSPLLGAQNTEAFF. In nucleotides, the CDR3 is TGTGCCAGCTCACCTCTCCTTGGAGCCCAGAACACTGAAGCTTTCTTT.

V gene TRBV18 combines with J gene TRBJ2-7, with 7 bases fitting TRBD1. There are 17 residues in the CDR3. Unmatched junction bases numbered 11, after V lost 0 bases and J lost 3 bases. Looked up from germline, CDR1 is KGHSH and CDR2 is LQKENI. The DNA of the CDR3 is TGTGCCAGCTCACCACCGTTGGAAAAGGGGGCGGTCTACGAGCAGTACTTC. Protein: CASSPPLEKGAVYEQYF.

The chain employs TRBV3-1 (or the pseudogene TRBV3-2) and TRBJ2-1, with a possible D match to TRBD2 (6 bases). The CDR3 totals 15 residues. V dropped 3 bases and J dropped 1 base, with 10 bases sitting between them. Germline V lookup: CDR1 LGHDT, CDR2 YNNKEL (reference sequence). CDR3 region: CASSQVTRSYNEQFF. CDR3 in DNA: TGTGCCAGCAGCCAGGTGACTAGATCCTACAATGAGCAGTTCTTC.

With regard to this clone: The junction departs from the called germline gene at one end, perhaps through a read error. The chain recombines TRBV28 with TRBJ1-2; 12 bases map to TRBD1. CDR1 MDHEN and CDR2 SYDVKM come from the germline V gene. The CDR3 length is 16 residues. The DNA of the CDR3 is TGTGCCAGCAGCCGGGACAGGGGGCGCCGAAGCTATGGCTACATCTTC. Amino acid sequence: CASSRDRGRRSYGYIF.